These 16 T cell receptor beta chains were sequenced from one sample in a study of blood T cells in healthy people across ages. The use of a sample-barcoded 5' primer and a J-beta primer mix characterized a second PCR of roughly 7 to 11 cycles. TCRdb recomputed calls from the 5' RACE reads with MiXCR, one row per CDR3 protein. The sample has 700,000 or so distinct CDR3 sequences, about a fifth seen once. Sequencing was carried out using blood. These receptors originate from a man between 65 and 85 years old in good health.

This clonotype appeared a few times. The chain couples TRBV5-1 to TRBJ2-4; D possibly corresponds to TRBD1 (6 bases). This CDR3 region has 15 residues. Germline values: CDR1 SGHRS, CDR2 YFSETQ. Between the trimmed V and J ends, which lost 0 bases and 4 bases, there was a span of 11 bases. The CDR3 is CASSLDRAGKNIQYF. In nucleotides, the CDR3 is TGCGCCAGCAGCTTGGACAGGGCCGGTAAAAACATTCAGTACTTC.

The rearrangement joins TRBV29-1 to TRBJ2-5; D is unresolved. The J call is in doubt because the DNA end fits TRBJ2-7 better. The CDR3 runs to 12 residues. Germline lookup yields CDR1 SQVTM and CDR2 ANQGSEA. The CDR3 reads CSVEGRTYEQYF. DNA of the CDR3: TGCAGCGTTGAAGGCCGAACCTACGAGCAGTACTTC.

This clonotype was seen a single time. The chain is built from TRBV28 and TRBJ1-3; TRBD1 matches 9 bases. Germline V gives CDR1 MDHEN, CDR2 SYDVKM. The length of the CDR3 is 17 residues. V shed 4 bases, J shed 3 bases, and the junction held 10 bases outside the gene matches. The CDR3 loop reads CASSSPPGTGFGNTIYF. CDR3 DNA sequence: TGTGCCAGCAGTTCCCCCCCCGGGACAGGGTTTGGAAACACCATATATTTT.

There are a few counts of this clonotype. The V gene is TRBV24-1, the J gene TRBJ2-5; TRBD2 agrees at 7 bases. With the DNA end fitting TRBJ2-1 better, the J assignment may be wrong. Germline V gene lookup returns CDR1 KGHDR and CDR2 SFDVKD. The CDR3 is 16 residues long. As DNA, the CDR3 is TGTGCCACCAGTGAGACTGGGGGGGTCCCGAGCTATGAGCAGTTCTTC. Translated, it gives CATSETGGVPSYEQFF.

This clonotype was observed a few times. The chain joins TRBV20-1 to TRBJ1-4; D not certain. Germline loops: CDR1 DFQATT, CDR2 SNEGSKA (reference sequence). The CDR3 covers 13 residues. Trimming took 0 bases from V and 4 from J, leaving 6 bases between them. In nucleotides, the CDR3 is TGCAGTGCTAGAGATCTCTTTAATGAAAAACTGTTTTTT. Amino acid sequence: CSARDLFNEKLFF.

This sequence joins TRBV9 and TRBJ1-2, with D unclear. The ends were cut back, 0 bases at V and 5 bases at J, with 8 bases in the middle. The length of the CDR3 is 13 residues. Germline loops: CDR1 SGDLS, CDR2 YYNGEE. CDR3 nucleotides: TGTGCCAGCAGCGTAGCGGAGAGATATGGCTACACCTTC. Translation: CASSVAERYGYTF.

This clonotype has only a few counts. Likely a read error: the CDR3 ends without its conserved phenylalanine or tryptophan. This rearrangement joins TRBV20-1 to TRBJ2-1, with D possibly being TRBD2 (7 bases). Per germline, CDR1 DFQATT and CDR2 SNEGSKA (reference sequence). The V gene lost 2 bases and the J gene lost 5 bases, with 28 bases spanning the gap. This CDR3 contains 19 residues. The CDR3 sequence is CSARFWGGLDIGNHNEQFS. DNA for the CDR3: TGCAGTGCTAGATTTTGGGGGGGCCTAGATATTGGAAACCACAATGAGCAGTTCTCC.

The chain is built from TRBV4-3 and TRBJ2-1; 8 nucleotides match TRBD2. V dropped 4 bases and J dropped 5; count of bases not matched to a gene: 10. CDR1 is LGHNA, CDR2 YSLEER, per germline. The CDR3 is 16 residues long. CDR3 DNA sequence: TGCGCCAGCAGCCCAACTTTAGCGGGGTGGAACAATGAGCAGTTCTTC. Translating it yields CASSPTLAGWNNEQFF.

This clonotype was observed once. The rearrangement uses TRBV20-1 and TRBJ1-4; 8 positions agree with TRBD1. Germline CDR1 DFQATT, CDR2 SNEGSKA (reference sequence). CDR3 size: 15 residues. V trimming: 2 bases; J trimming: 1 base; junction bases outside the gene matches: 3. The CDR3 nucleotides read TGCAGTGCTAGAAGCAGGGGGCTAACTAATGAAAAACTGTTTTTT. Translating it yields CSARSRGLTNEKLFF.

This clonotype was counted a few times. Written as DNA, the CDR3 is TGTGCCAGCAGCCCAGGACTAGCGGGATCTCAGACCCAGTACTTC. Amino acids: CASSPGLAGSQTQYF. This chain uses TRBV7-2 with TRBJ2-5; 12 bases agree with TRBD2. The CDR3 runs 15 residues. J lost 6 bases, V lost 5 bases, and 7 bases had no gene match. Germline lookup yields CDR1 SGHTA and CDR2 FQGNSA.

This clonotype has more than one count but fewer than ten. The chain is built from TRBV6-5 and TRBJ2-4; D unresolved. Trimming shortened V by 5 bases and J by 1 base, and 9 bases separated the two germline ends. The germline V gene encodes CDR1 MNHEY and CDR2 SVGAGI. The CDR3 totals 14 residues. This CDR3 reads CASSLRSAKNIQYF. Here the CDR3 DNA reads TGTGCCAGCAGTCTGCGTTCGGCCAAAAACATTCAGTACTTC.

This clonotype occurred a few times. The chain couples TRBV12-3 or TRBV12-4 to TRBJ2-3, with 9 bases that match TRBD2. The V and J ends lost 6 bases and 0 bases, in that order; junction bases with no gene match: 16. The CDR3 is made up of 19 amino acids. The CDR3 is CASRMMTSGIFGSTDTQYF. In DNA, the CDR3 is TGTGCCAGCAGAATGATGACTAGCGGAATTTTTGGGAGCACAGATACGCAGTATTTT.

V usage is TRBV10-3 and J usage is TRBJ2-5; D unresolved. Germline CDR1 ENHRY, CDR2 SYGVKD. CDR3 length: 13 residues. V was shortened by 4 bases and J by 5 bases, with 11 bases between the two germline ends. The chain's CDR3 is CAISGRPEETQYF. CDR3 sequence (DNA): TGTGCCATCAGTGGTCGTCCAGAGGAGACCCAGTACTTC.

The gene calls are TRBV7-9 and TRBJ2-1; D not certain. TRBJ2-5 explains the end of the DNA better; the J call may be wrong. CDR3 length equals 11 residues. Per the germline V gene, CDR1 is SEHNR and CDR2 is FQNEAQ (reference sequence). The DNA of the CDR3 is TGTGCCAGCAGCTCCTCAAAGACCCAGTACTTC. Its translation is CASSSSKTQYF.

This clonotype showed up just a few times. The CDR3 protein is CASSQFPQETQYF. CDR3 in DNA: TGTGCCAGCAGCCAATTCCCCCAAGAGACCCAGTACTTC. The rearrangement links TRBV3-1 to TRBJ2-5; D is unresolved. Trimming removed 2 bases at V and 1 base at J, with 5 bases between. The CDR3 spans 13 residues. CDR1 and CDR2 from the germline V gene are LGHDT and YNNKEL (reference sequence).

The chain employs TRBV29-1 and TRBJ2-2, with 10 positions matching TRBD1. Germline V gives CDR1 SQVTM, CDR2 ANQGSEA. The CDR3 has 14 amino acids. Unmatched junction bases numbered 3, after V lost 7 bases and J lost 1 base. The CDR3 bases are TGCAGCGCCGGACAGGGGGGGAACACCGGGGAGCTGTTTTTT. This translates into CSAGQGGNTGELFF.